The 26 T cell receptor beta chains presented below share a single source sample, sequenced in a study of siplizumab effects on memory and regulatory T cells. Sequenced by immunoSEQ multiplex PCR; TCRdb stores in-frame clones only, minus some. The data contain some 100,000 clones, 94% of them singletons. The sample was Tregs sorted from blood. The receptor set was obtained from a human donor in good health.

The chain carries TRBV5-5 and TRBJ1-1, with a weak D call TRBD1 (6 bases). This CDR3 region has 14 residues. From germline, CDR1 is SGHKS and CDR2 YYEKEE (reference sequence). Trimming left V 3 bases short and J 3 bases short, with 12 bases between. The chain's CDR3 is CASSSGQPHTEAFF. CDR3 nucleotide sequence: TGTGCCAGCAGCTCAGGACAGCCACACACTGAAGCTTTCTTT.

V usage is TRBV19 and J usage is TRBJ1-5; D gene uncertain. The CDR3 extends over 13 amino acids. Per the germline V gene, CDR1 is LNHDA and CDR2 is SQIVND (reference sequence). The ends were cut back, 0 bases at V and 8 bases at J, with 8 bases in the middle. The CDR3 DNA is TGTGCCAGTAGTATAGATAAACATAAGCCCCAGCATTTT. This translates into CASSIDKHKPQHF.

The rearrangement links TRBV2 to TRBJ2-1; D not certain. The CDR3 is 11 amino acids. Trimming pared 11 bases from V and 9 bases from J, leaving 14 bases between. Germline V gene sequence: CDR1 SNHLY, CDR2 FYNNEI. The CDR3 nucleotides are TGTGCCGATGGGAAGAGCCCTGAGCAGTTCTTC. Residues: CADGKSPEQFF.

The rearrangement joins TRBV29-1 to TRBJ1-1; D is undetermined. Deletions cut 5 bases from V and 2 bases from J, with 9 bases between. Germline V lookup: CDR1 SQVTM, CDR2 ANQGSEA. This CDR3 has 12 residues. CDR3 nucleotide sequence: TGCAGCGTTAGGCTGACAAACACTGAAGCTTTCTTT. This sequence encodes CSVRLTNTEAFF.

In the case of this clone: One end of the junction varies from germline; a read error may be responsible. The V call is TRBV6-5, the J call TRBJ2-7, with 9 bases lining up with TRBD1. The germline V gene has CDR1 MNHEY and CDR2 SVGAGI. The CDR3 is made up of 13 amino acids. The CDR3 reads CASSYVSGTGLNF. Written as DNA, the CDR3 is TGTGCCAGCAGTTACGTTTCCGGGACAGGGCTGAACTTC.

V gene TRBV7-8 combines with J gene TRBJ2-3, with 9 bases that match TRBD1. Germline CDR1 SGHVS, CDR2 FQNEAQ. The CDR3 is made up of 17 amino acids. Trimming took 2 bases from V and 5 from J; bases not matched to a gene: 11. CDR3 loop: CASSLYSGTGSKDTQYF. The CDR3 DNA sequence: TGTGCCAGCAGCTTATACTCCGGGACAGGGTCAAAAGATACGCAGTATTTT.

V usage is TRBV6-5 and J usage is TRBJ2-2, with a tentative D call TRBD2 (6 bases). CDR1 is MNHEY, CDR2 SVGAGI, per germline. Trimming removed 6 bases at V and 4 bases at J, with 9 bases between. The CDR3 sequence is 13 residues long. Written as DNA, the CDR3 is TGTGCCAGCAGCCGGGGGTCCACCGGGGAGCTGTTTTTT. Translation gives CASSRGSTGELFF.

CDR3 sequence: CATQGSGQAINYGYTF. DNA of the CDR3: TGTGCCACCCAAGGGTCCGGACAGGCGATAAACTATGGCTACACCTTC. The gene calls are TRBV2 and TRBJ1-2; TRBD1 matches at 7 bases. The CDR3 is 16 amino acids. Looked up from germline, CDR1 is SNHLY and CDR2 is FYNNEI. Unmatched junction bases numbered 16, after V lost 10 bases and J lost 2 bases.

The chain couples TRBV19 to TRBJ1-5; D call uncertain. Germline loops: CDR1 LNHDA, CDR2 SQIVND (reference sequence). Trimming took 7 bases from V and 2 from J, leaving 12 bases between them. The CDR3 has 14 amino acids. The CDR3 protein is CASTLQPGNQPQHF. Written as DNA, the CDR3 is TGTGCCAGTACCCTCCAGCCCGGCAATCAGCCCCAGCATTTT. The whole variable domain, remainder taken from reference TRBV19 and TRBJ1-5, is DGGITQSPKYLFRKEGQNVTLSCEQNLNHDAMYWYRQDPGQGLRLIYYSQIVNDFQKGDIAEGYSVSREKKESFPLTVTSAQKNPTAFYLCASTLQPGNQPQHFGDGTRLSIL.

This chain connects TRBV19 to TRBJ2-1, with 10 bases fitting TRBD1. The germline gives CDR1 LNHDA, CDR2 SQIVND (reference sequence). This CDR3 spans 16 amino acids. V lost 6 bases to trimming and J lost 7 bases; unmatched junction nucleotides: 12. The CDR3 loop is CASRDRDRGLHNEQFF. The CDR3 DNA reads as TGTGCCAGTAGAGACCGGGACAGGGGTCTTCATAATGAGCAGTTCTTC.

The table lists this clone with a count of one. The same CDR3 also results from other DNA sequences found in this sample. The chain recombines TRBV28 with TRBJ1-2; D possibly corresponds to TRBD1 (6 bases). The germline V gene encodes CDR1 MDHEN and CDR2 SYDVKM. Trimming cost V 5 bases and J 5 bases, with 15 bases left between them. The length of the CDR3 is 14 residues. CDR3 protein: CASSAWTVPYGYTF. The CDR3 DNA reads as TGTGCCAGCAGTGCTTGGACAGTTCCTTATGGCTACACCTTC.

This clone was picked up one time. The rearrangement joins TRBV9 to TRBJ2-2; D assignment may be TRBD1 or TRBD2 (5 bases each). The germline gives CDR1 SGDLS, CDR2 YYNGEE. CDR3 length: 16 amino acids. V was shortened by 3 bases and J by 6 bases, with 18 bases between the two germline ends. The CDR3 DNA sequence: TGTGCCAGCAGCGCCGATCGGGACCGCCCTGCCGGGGAGCTGTTTTTT. Translation gives CASSADRDRPAGELFF. The whole variable domain, filled in from reference TRBV9 and TRBJ2-2, reads DSGVTQTPKHLITATGQRVTLRCSPRSGDLSVYWYQQSLDQGLQFLIQYYNGEERAKGNILERFSAQQFPDLHSELNLSSLELGDSALYFCASSADRDRPAGELFFGEGSRLTVL.

V usage is TRBV28 and J usage is TRBJ1-4, with D unresolved. This CDR3 comprises 14 residues. Germline lookup yields CDR1 MDHEN and CDR2 SYDVKM. Between the trimmed V and J ends, which lost 6 bases and 8 bases, there was a span of 16 bases. CDR3 nucleotide sequence: TGTGCCAGCAGCTCCGTCGAGGTGGGCGAAAAACTGTTTTTT. This codes for CASSSVEVGEKLFF.

This clone has just one count. This chain links TRBV7-9 with TRBJ2-5; D is uncertain. Germline V gene sequence: CDR1 SEHNR, CDR2 FQNEAQ (reference sequence). Between the trimmed V and J ends, which lost 3 bases and 4 bases, there was a span of 12 bases. There are 14 residues in the CDR3. CDR3 nucleotide sequence: TGTGCCAGCAGCTTGTTTGCCCAGAGAGAGACCCAGTACTTC. This translates into CASSLFAQRETQYF.

The rearrangement joins TRBV11-3 to TRBJ1-1; D not certain. CDR3 length: 13 residues. CDR1 is SGHNT and CDR2 is YENEEA in the germline V gene. The V gene lost 3 bases and the J gene lost 1 base, with 6 bases spanning the gap. The CDR3 protein is CASSFTRNTEAFF. CDR3 DNA sequence: TGTGCCAGCAGCTTCACGCGGAACACTGAAGCTTTCTTT.

J is TRBJ2-5 and V is TRBV7-8; the match to TRBD1 covers 8 bases. Per germline, CDR1 SGHVS and CDR2 FQNEAQ. The CDR3 spans 15 residues. With 3 bases clipped from V and 5 bases from J, the junction kept 8 bases outside the gene matches. The CDR3 spells CASSLPGGARETQYF. The CDR3 DNA is TGTGCCAGCAGCTTGCCAGGGGGCGCGAGGGAGACCCAGTACTTC.

This clone appeared a single time. This sequence joins TRBV19 and TRBJ2-3; TRBD2 matches at 14 bases. V lost 6 bases and J lost 8; bases outside the gene matches: 10. The CDR3 runs 16 residues. In germline, CDR1 is LNHDA, CDR2 SQIVND (reference sequence). CDR3 region: CASSSSGTSGRGTQYF. DNA of the CDR3: TGTGCCAGTAGCTCCAGCGGGACTAGCGGGAGAGGTACGCAGTATTTT.

The rearrangement uses TRBV6-5 and TRBJ1-3; D call uncertain. V shed 0 bases and J shed 0 bases, with 9 bases lying between them. CDR1 and CDR2 (germline): MNHEY, SVGAGI. This CDR3 has 16 amino acids. CDR3 in amino acids: CASSYSGRDSGNTIYF. The CDR3 coding sequence is TGTGCCAGCAGTTACTCGGGCCGAGACTCTGGAAACACCATATATTTT.

V usage is TRBV28 and J usage is TRBJ1-5; 7 bases line up with TRBD1. This CDR3 spans 12 amino acids. Trimming cost V 3 bases and J 12 bases; bases outside gene matches: 5. Per germline, CDR1 MDHEN and CDR2 SYDVKM. CDR3 in amino acids: CASSFQTGIQHF. The CDR3 bases are TGTGCCAGCAGTTTTCAGACAGGGATCCAGCATTTT.

This chain uses TRBV30 with TRBJ2-7; D might be TRBD2 (5 bases). Germline lookup yields CDR1 GTSNPN and CDR2 SVGIG (reference sequence). V shed 4 bases and J shed 3 bases, with 13 bases lying between them. CDR3 size: 13 residues. As DNA, the CDR3 is TGTGCCTGGAACCTCGGGAACTTCTACGAGCAGTACTTC. Protein sequence: CAWNLGNFYEQYF.

This clone was detected once. This chain connects TRBV18 to TRBJ2-5, with 7 bases fitting TRBD1. The CDR3 runs 15 residues. The trim removed 1 base at V and 5 bases at J, leaving 7 bases unmatched. The germline V gene has CDR1 KGHSH and CDR2 LQKENI. The CDR3 DNA follows: TGTGCCAGCTCACCACAGGGGGCCTTCTGGGAGACCCAGTACTTC. Encoded protein: CASSPQGAFWETQYF.

This clone came up a few times. The rearrangement links TRBV20-1 to TRBJ1-1, with D possibly matching TRBD1 (5 bases). This CDR3 spans 11 amino acids. V was cut by 5 bases and J by 8 bases, with 12 bases left in between. Germline V gene sequence: CDR1 DFQATT, CDR2 SNEGSKA (reference sequence). In DNA form, the CDR3 reads TGCAGTGCTGAAACAGGCTTAGAAGCTTTCTTT. Its protein product is CSAETGLEAFF.

The CDR3, as DNA: TGTGCCAGCAGTCTCCCGACAGGGGGAGTGGGGGGCTACACCTTC. It yields the protein CASSLPTGGVGGYTF. The genes are TRBV28 and TRBJ1-2; 9 bases fit TRBD1. This CDR3 contains 15 residues. Germline V gives CDR1 MDHEN, CDR2 SYDVKM. Trimming cost V 5 bases and J 8 bases; bases outside gene matches: 12.

The chain has TRBV6-1 and TRBJ2-7; TRBD1 aligns across 8 bases. The CDR3 runs 15 residues. Losses at the gene ends were 6 bases for V and 2 bases for J; bases not matched to a gene: 9. Germline loops: CDR1 MNHNS, CDR2 SASEGT. CDR3: CASRGLGTGTYEQYF. The CDR3 DNA reads TGTGCCAGCAGGGGTTTGGGGACAGGCACCTACGAGCAGTACTTC.

This chain joins TRBV5-1 and TRBJ2-7, with 7 nucleotides matching TRBD1. V was pared by 2 bases and J by 1 base, with 3 bases of the junction left unmatched. CDR1 SGHRS and CDR2 YFSETQ come from the germline V gene. CDR3 length: 14 amino acids. The CDR3 DNA sequence: TGCGCCAGCAGCTTTTGGGACAGTTCCTACGAGCAGTACTTC. Translating gives CASSFWDSSYEQYF.

The chain is built from TRBV6-5 and TRBJ2-7; D is possibly TRBD1 or TRBD2 (7 bases each). Germline CDR1 and CDR2: MNHEY and SVGAGI. The ends were cut back, 4 bases at V and 2 bases at J, with 15 bases in the middle. CDR3 length equals 15 residues. The CDR3 is CASSLTGRAPYEQYF. The CDR3 DNA reads TGTGCCAGCAGTTTGACAGGGAGGGCACCCTACGAGCAGTACTTC.